The rows below give T cell receptor beta chains drawn from one sample of a study of a mutant IDH1 vaccine in newly diagnosed glioma. Assay used: immunoSEQ multiplex PCR; TCRdb lists only in-frame clones, some missing. The sample includes some 80,000 clones, approximately 89% of them seen just once. Their antigens are not known. Here the sequenced sample was PBMCs, taken from a glioma patient whose treatment included an IDH1 peptide vaccine. The receptors originated from a woman aged 50 to 60 with glioma. CDR3s include the opening cysteine and the closing phenylalanine or tryptophan. D genes are given only for firm matches. Expanded clones are given a class, and other clones once, few, many or no size at all.

D gene	V gene	clone size	J gene	CDR3 DNA	CDR3 protein
TRBD2	TRBV7-2	-	TRBJ2-3	TGTGCCAGCAGCTTAGCGGGTGCGGGAGCGGGGGATACGCAGTATTTT	CASSLAGAGAGDTQYF
TRBD1	TRBV19	once	TRBJ1-2	TGTGCCAGTAGTACCGGGACAGACTTCAATAACTATGGCTACACCTTC	CASSTGTDFNNYGYTF
TRBD1	TRBV7-9	-	TRBJ1-2	TGTGCCAGCAGCTGGGGGAACAGGGGGCAAGGCTACACCTTC	CASSWGNRGQGYTF
-	TRBV18	-	TRBJ2-7	TGTGCCAGCTCCCCTAGCACCTACGAGCAGTACTTC	CASSPSTYEQYF
-	TRBV28	-	TRBJ2-2	TGTGCCAGCGGGGGTTTCGGGGAGCTGTTTTTT	CASGGFGELFF
-	TRBV28	-	TRBJ2-7	TGTGCCAGCAGACCCTTGACAGTCTCCTACGAGCAGTACTTC	CASRPLTVSYEQYF
-	TRBV9	-	TRBJ2-5	TGTGCCAGCAGCGTAGACCAGGGTAGGGAGACCCAGTACTTC	CASSVDQGRETQYF
-	TRBV7-9	-	TRBJ2-1	TGTGCCAGCAGCTTAGCGCGCCAGGGGGGGAATGAGCAGTTCTTC	CASSLARQGGNEQFF
TRBD2	TRBV7-8	-	TRBJ2-1	TGTGCCAGCAGCTTAAGGACTAGCTCCTACAATGAGCAGTTCTTC	CASSLRTSSYNEQFF
TRBD1	TRBV2	-	TRBJ2-2	TGTGCCAGCATTAAGGACAGGGCGGACGGGGAGCTGTTTTTT	CASIKDRADGELFF
-	TRBV9	-	TRBJ2-2	TGTGCCAGCAGCGTAGGCGTCTCTGGTGGGACCGGGGAGCTGTTTTTT	CASSVGVSGGTGELFF
-	TRBV5-1	-	TRBJ2-7	TGCGCCAGCAGCTTGGTAGGGGTGAACGAGCAGTACTTC	CASSLVGVNEQYF